This TCR beta chain was sequenced for a study of tumor-infiltrating lymphocytes in primary liver carcinoma (dated by TCRdb to about 2017). As for the study more broadly: A few patients with histopathologically diagnosed primary liver carcinoma underwent surgical resection in China between late 2015 and March 2016. High reproducibility was observed for the technical replicate repertoires, with mean shared-clone rates about 0.89 and correlation coefficients above 0.98. Each sample produced about 3.5 to 8 million productive TCRbeta reads, and read depth showed no significant difference between tissue types. A total of some 35 specimens from 5 patients went through TCRbeta repertoire sequencing, namely 25 tumor regions, 5 adjacent noncancerous liver tissues and 5 peripheral blood samples. Tumors of the five patients were stage T1-T3 N0M0 with maximum diameters of roughly 4.2 to 10 cm. The five patients, three men and two women aged 30 to 69 years, had hepatocellular carcinoma (four) or combined HCC and intrahepatic cholangiocarcinoma (one). TCRbeta repertoire sequencing, expression microarrays and whole-exome sequencing were combined in the study across five regions of each liver tumor, with adjacent normal tissue and blood also included.

Blood RNA was extracted from unsorted whole blood using TRIzol reagent, and germline DNA was obtained with the DNeasy Blood & Tissue kit. At the time of sampling, the patients were treatment-naive and had chronic HBV infection. Before surgery, roughly 3.7 milliliters of peripheral blood were collected into K2EDTA tubes. A constant-region primer and ProtoScript II reverse transcriptase were used to reverse-transcribe TCRbeta-specific cDNA from roughly 480 ng total RNA. The TCRbeta libraries were prepared through three rounds of nested multiplex PCR following a slightly modified ARM-PCR procedure. Sample barcodes and Illumina adapters were added in a final 25-cycle PCR using Deep VentR polymerase. Before sequencing, amplicons between 200 and 500 bp were purified from gel using a QIAquick gel extraction kit. An Illumina HiSeq 2500 was used to sequence the TCRbeta amplicons, generating 250-bp paired-end reads. Turning to the authors' computational methods: Trimmomatic v0.33 was used to quality-trim the reads, and FLASH v1.2.11 was used to merge paired reads so that full CDR3 sequences could be recovered. V, D and J germline segments were assigned to the rearranged TCRbeta sequences by MiGEC v1.2.1b. Clonotype statistics and Shannon-Wiener diversity indices were computed with VDJtools v1.0.0. To reduce sampling bias, subsequent analyses other than the diversity analysis used only the 250 most abundant clonotypes in each sample. The public sequencing data were trimmed at Q25 with fastp and processed into clonotypes with MiXCR by TCRdb, which kept only in-frame beta chains. Here each entry gathers all rows of one CDR3 protein and keeps the most common genes and DNA. TCRdb, not the authors, supplied the V and J calls. For this sample the table gives about 330,000 distinct CDR3 sequences, of which approximately 65% were detected only once. The ten largest clonotypes hold about 6.3% of the sample.

On this clonotype itself: The clone's antigen remains unknown. The germline gene is not matched at one end of the junction; a read error may be the cause.

The paper as a whole reports these results and caveats: The study included only five patients, and the authors note findings should be validated in a larger study. Compared with blood, tumors had a significantly larger share of the repertoire taken up by the top 250 clones (p = 0.039). Because the samples were bulk and unsorted, CD4+ and CD8+ T cell repertoires could not be compared. Only the TCR beta chain was sequenced, so true repertoire diversity is likely underestimated because unpaired alpha chains were not captured. Repertoire overlap was higher between tumor regions (mean roughly 36%) than tumor-adjacent (around 17%) or tumor-blood (14%) pairs, consistent with antigen-driven expansion.

The sequence was collected from a middle-aged man with primary liver carcinoma and hepatitis B virus infection. The sequenced sample consisted of peripheral blood.

DNA sequence: TGTGCCAGCACTAAGACGGGACAGGGAATCTACAGTGAGCAGTTCTTT. Its protein is CASTKTGQGIYSEQFF. The sequence is built from TRBV11-2 and TRBJ2-1, and 9 junction bases match TRBD1. The germline V gene sets CDR1 to SGHAT and CDR2 to FQNNGV. The CDR3, from cysteine to phenylalanine, totals 16 residues. Only CDR3 DNA remains: 48 bases, in frame from the first base.